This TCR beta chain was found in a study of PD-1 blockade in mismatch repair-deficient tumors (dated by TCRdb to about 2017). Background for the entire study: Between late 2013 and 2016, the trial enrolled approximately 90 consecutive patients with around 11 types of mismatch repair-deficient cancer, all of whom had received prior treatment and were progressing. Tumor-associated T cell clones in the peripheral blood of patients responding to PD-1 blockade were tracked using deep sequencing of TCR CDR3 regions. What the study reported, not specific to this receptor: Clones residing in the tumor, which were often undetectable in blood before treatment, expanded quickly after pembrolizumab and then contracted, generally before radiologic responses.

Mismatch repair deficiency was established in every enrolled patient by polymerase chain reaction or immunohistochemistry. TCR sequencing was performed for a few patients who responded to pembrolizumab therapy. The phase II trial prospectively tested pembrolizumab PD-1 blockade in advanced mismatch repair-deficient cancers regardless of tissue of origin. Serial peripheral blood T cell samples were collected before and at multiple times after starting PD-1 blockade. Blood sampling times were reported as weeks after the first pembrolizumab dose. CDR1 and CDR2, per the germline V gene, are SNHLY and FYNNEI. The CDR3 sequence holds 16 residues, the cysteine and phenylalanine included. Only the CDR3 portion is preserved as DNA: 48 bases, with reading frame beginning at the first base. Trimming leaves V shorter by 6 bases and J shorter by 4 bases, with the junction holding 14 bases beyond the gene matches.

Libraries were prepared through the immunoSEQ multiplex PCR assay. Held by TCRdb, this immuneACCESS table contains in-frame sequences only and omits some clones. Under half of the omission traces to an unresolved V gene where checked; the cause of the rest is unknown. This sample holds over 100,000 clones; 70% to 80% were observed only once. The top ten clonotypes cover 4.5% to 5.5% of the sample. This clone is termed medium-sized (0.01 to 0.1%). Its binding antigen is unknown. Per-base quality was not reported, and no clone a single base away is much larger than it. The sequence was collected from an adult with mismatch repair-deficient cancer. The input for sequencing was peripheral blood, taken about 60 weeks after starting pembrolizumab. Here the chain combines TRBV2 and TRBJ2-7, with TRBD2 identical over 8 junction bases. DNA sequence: TGTGCCAGCAGGCGACTAGCGACCCAGCAGGGGTACGAGCAGTACTTC. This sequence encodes CASRRLATQQGYEQYF. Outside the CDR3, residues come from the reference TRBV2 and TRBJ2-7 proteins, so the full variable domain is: EPEVTQTPSHQVTQMGQEVILRCVPISNHLYFYWYRQILGQKVEFLVSFYNNEISEKSEIFDDQFSVERPDGSNFTLKIRSTKLEDSAMYFCASRRLATQQGYEQYFGPGTRLTVT.